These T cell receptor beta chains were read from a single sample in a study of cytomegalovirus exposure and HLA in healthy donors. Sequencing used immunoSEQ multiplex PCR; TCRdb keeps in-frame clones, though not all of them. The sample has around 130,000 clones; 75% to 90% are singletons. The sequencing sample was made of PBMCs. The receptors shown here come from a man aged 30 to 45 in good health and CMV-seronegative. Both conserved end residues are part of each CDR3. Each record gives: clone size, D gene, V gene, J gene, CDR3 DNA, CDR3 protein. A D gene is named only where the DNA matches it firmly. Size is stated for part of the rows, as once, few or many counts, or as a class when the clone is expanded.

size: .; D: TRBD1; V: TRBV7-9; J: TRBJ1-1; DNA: TGTGCCAGCAGCCGGGACAGGGGGGAAGCTTTCTTT; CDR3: CASSRDRGEAFF
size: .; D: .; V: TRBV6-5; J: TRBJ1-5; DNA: TGTGCCAGCAGTTACTCGCAGTATAGCAATCAGCCCCAGAATTTT; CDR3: CASSYSQYSNQPQNF
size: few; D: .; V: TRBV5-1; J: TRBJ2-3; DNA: TGCGCCAGCGGGAGTTTAGACCCCACAGATACGCAGTATTTT; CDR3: CASGSLDPTDTQYF
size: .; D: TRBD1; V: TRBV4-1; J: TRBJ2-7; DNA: TGCGCCAGCAGCCAGCCGGGACAGGGGGTACTAGAGCAGTACTTC; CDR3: CASSQPGQGVLEQYF
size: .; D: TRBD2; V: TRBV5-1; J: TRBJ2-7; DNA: TGCGCCAGCAGCCCTTTGACTAGCGGAGCCTACGAGCAGTACTTC; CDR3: CASSPLTSGAYEQYF
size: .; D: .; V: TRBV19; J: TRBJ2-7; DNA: TGTGCCAGTAGTATTCTCCGGGGTTCCGAGCAGTACTTC; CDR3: CASSILRGSEQYF
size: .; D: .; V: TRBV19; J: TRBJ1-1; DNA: TGTGCCAGTAGCACCCGCTGGGTACAGGAATTGAACACTGAAGCTTTCTTT; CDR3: CASSTRWVQELNTEAFF
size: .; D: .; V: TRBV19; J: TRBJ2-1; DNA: TGTGCCAGTAGTATAGTTCTTACAAATGAGCAGTTCTTC; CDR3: CASSIVLTNEQFF
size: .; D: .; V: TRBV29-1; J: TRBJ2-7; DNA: TGCAGCGTTCTGAGCGACTCCTACGAGCAGTACTTC; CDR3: CSVLSDSYEQYF
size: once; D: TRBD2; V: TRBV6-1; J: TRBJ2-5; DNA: TGTGCCAGCAGAGGGACTAGCGGGGAGACCCAGTACTTC; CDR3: CASRGTSGETQYF
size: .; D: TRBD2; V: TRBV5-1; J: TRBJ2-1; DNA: TGCGCCAGCTCCCCTAGCGGGGGCAATGAGCAGTTCTTC; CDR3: CASSPSGGNEQFF
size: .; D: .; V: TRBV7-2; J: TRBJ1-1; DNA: TGTGCCAGCAGCCTGTTCCGGGAGATGAACACTGAAGCTTTCTTT; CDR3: CASSLFREMNTEAFF
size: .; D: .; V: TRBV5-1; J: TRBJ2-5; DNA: TGCGCCAGCACCGGGCGGGCTGACGGAGAGACCCAGTACTTC; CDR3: CASTGRADGETQYF
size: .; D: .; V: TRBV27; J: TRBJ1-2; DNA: TGTGCCAGCAGACTGCTCATCCGGGAGCGACCGTTC; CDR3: CASRLLIRERPF
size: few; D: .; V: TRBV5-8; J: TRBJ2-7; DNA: TGTGCCAGCAGCTTGGAGGGCGGGGCGGACTACGAGCAGTACTTC; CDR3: CASSLEGGADYEQYF
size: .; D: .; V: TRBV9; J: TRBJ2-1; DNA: TGTGCCAGCAGCGTCACAGGGGGGGATGAGCAGTTCTTC; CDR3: CASSVTGGDEQFF
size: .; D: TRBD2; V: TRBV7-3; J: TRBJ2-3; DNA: TGTGCCAGCAGCTTAATCGGGCGGGAGACTACGCAGTATTTT; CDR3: CASSLIGRETTQYF
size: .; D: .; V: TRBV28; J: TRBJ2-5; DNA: TGTGCCAGCAGGCAGGGTTGGGATGGGACCCAGTACTTC; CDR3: CASRQGWDGTQYF
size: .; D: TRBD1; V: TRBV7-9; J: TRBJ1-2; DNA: TGTGCCAGCAGCTTAGCCGGGACAGCTAACTATGGCTACACCTTC; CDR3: CASSLAGTANYGYTF
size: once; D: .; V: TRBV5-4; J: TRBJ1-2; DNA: TGTGCCAGCAGCTTAGCCTCGGCCCGCCTGACAACCTATGGCTACCCCTTC; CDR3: CASSLASARLTTYGYPF
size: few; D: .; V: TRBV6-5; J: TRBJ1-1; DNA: TGTGCCAGCAGTTACGGAGGCACTGAAGCTTTCTTT; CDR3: CASSYGGTEAFF
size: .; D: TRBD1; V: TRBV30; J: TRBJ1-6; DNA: TGTGCCTGGACCACAGGGGCGCGTGGTTCACCCCTCCACTTT; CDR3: CAWTTGARGSPLHF
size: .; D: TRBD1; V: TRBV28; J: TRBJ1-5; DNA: TGTGCCAGCAGTTGGGGACAGACCGATAGCAATCAGCCCCAGCATTTT; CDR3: CASSWGQTDSNQPQHF
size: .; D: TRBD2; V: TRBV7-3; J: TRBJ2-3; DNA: TGTGCCAGCAGCATAACGGGGGGACCAGATACGCAGTATTTT; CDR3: CASSITGGPDTQYF
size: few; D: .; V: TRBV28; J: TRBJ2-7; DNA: TGTGCCAGCAGTTTACGCAGTACCTACGAGCAGTACTTC; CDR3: CASSLRSTYEQYF
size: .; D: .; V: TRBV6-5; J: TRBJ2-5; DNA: TGTGCCAGCAGTTACTCGGCCGGGACTGAGACCCAGTACTTC; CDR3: CASSYSAGTETQYF
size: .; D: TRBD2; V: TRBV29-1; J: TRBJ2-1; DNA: TGCAGCGCCCGCCCCGGACTAGCCGCCTACAATGAGCAGTTCTTC; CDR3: CSARPGLAAYNEQFF
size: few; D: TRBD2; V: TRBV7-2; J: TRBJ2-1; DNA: TGTGCCAGCAGCTTAGACCCGACTAGCGGGAGGGACAATGAGCAGTTCTTC; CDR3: CASSLDPTSGRDNEQFF
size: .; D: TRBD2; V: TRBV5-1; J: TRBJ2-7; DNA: TGCGCCAGCTCCTCGACCCTAGCGGAGCTAAACTACGAGCAGTACTTC; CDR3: CASSSTLAELNYEQYF
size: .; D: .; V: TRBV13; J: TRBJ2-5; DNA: TGTGCCAGCAGCTTATCTTTCGAGACCCAGTACTTC; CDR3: CASSLSFETQYF
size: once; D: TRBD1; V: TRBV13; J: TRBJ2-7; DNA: TGTGCCAGCAGCACCCGGACAGGGCAGTCCTACGAGCAGTACTTC; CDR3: CASSTRTGQSYEQYF
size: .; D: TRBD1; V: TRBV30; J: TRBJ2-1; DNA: TGTGCCTGGAGTAGATCCGGGACAGGGTATGAGCAGTTCTTC; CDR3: CAWSRSGTGYEQFF
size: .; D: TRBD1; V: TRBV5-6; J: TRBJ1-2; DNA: TGTGCCAGCAGCCAGGCGACAGGGGCCTTTCAAGGAAGCGACTATGGCTACACCTTC; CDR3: CASSQATGAFQGSDYGYTF
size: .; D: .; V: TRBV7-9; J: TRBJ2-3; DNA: TGTGCCAGCAGCTTAGGGAGAACGACAGATACGCAGTATTTT; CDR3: CASSLGRTTDTQYF
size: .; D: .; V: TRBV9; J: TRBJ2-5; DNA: TGTGCCGGCAGCATAACCCAGAACCCGGAGACCCAGTACTTC; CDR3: CAGSITQNPETQYF
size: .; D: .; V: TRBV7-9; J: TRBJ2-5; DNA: TGTGCCAGCAGCTTATACAGGGACCTCCAAGAGACCCAGTACTTC; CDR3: CASSLYRDLQETQYF
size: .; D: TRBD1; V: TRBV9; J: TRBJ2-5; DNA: TGTGCCAGCAGCGTGGCACAGGGGACCCAAGAGACCCAGTACTTC; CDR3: CASSVAQGTQETQYF
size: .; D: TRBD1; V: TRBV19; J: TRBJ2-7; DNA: TGTGCCAGTAGTATAGAGGGGACAGTAAACTACGAGCAGTACTTC; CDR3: CASSIEGTVNYEQYF
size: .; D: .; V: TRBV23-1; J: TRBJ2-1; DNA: TGCGCCAGCAGTCCGGCAGGGCGGGGATCCTACAATGAGCAGTTCTTC; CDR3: CASSPAGRGSYNEQFF
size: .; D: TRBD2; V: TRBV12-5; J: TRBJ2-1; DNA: TGTGCTAGTGGTTTGGGATCTAGCGGGGACATGCATGAGCAGTTCTTC; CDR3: CASGLGSSGDMHEQFF
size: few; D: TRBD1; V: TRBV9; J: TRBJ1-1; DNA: TGTGCCAGCAGCGCACCCGTACAGGGGTCGGACACTGAAGCTTTCTTT; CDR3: CASSAPVQGSDTEAFF
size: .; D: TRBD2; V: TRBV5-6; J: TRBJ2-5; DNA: TGTGCCAGCAGCCCTCCGGGACTAGCGGGAGTTAGAGAGACCCAGTACTTC; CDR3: CASSPPGLAGVRETQYF
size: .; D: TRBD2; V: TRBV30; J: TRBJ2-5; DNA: TGTGCCTGGAGTGTTGAGCGAGCGGGAGGGTTAGAGACCCAGTACTTC; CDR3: CAWSVERAGGLETQYF
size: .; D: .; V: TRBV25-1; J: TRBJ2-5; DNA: TGTGCCAGCAGTGAACGGCGCGGAGAGACCCAGTACTTC; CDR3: CASSERRGETQYF
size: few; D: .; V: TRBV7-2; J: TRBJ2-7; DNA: TGTGCCAGCAGCCTGGATCAGGGTACTTCCTACGAGCAGTACTTC; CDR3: CASSLDQGTSYEQYF
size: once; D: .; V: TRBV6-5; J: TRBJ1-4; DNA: TGTGCCAGCAGTCCCCGCGCAGGGGAGAGCCGGAAACTGTTTTTT; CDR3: CASSPRAGESRKLFF
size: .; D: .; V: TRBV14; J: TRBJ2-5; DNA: TGTGCCAGCAGCCTGTACACAGTCCGTCAAGAGACCCAGTACTTC; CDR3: CASSLYTVRQETQYF
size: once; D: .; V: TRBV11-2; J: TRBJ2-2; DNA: TGTGCCAGCAGCTTAGCGGGTAACACCGGGGAGCTGTTTTTT; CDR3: CASSLAGNTGELFF
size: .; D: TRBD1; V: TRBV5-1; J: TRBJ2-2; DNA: TGCGCCAGCAGCTTGGCCACGACAGGGTCCGGCACCGGGGAGCTGTTTTTT; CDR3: CASSLATTGSGTGELFF
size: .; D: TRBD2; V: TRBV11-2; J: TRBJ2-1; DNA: TGTGCCAGCAGCTGGGGACTAGCGGGGAGCAATGAGCAGTTCTTC; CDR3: CASSWGLAGSNEQFF
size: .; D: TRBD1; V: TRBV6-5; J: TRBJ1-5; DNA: TGTGCCAGCAGGCCTGGGCGGACAGGGGGTCAGCCCCAGAATTTT; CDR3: CASRPGRTGGQPQNF
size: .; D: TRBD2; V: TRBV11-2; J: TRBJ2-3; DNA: TGTGCCAGCAGCCCACAGACTAGCGGGAGTGATACGCAGTATTTT; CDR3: CASSPQTSGSDTQYF
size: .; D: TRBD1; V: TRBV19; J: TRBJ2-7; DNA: TGTGCCAGTAGCACGGGACAGGGGGTTCTCTACGAGCAGTACTTC; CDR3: CASSTGQGVLYEQYF
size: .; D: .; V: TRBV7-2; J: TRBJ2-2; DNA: TGTGCCAGCAGCTTCGGCAGGGTTAGAACCGGGGAGCTGTTTTTT; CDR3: CASSFGRVRTGELFF
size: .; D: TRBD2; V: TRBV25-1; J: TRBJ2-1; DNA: TGTGCCAGCCCCAAATTAGCGGGGTGCCGCCATGAGCAGTTCTTC; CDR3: CASPKLAGCRHEQFF
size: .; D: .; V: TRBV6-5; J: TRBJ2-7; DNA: TGTGCCAGCAGTTACTCGCGGACAACCTCCTACGAGCAGTACTTC; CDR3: CASSYSRTTSYEQYF
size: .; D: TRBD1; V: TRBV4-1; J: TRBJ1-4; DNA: TGCGCCAGCAGCCAAGATCGGCCGACAGGGGGACGCTCTAATGAAAAACTGTTTTTT; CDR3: CASSQDRPTGGRSNEKLFF
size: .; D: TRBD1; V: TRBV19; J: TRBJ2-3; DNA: TGTGCCAGTAGTGCTCACCCAGGACAGGGTGCGGATACGCAGTATTTT; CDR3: CASSAHPGQGADTQYF
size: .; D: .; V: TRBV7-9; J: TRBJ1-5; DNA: TGTGCCAGCAGCTTAGAAGGGACACCTTATCAGCCCCAGCATTTT; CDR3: CASSLEGTPYQPQHF